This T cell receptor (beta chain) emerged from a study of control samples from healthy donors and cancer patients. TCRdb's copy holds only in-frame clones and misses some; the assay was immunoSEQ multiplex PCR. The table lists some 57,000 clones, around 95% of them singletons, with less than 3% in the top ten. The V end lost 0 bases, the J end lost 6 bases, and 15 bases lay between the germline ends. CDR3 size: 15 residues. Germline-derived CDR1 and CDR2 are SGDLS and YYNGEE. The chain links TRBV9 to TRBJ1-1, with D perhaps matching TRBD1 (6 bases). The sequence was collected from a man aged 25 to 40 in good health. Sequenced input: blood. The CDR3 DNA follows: TGTGCCAGCAGCGTAGTTCCAGGGGCTTTCGCTGAAGCTTTCTTT. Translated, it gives CASSVVPGAFAEAFF.